The entry below describes one TCR beta chain. Its antigen is unknown. This sample stems from a study of T-cell reconstitution after alpha-beta-depleted transplantation in children. Study-wide findings and caveats: Most T-cell counts and diversity one year after the transplant came from T cells that were newly produced. Reports say that about two months after transplant, the alpha-beta T cells came out of several hundred graft clones that had expanded.

CDR1 is MDHEN, CDR2 SYDVKM, per germline. The V gene end was trimmed by 4 bases and the J gene end by 15 bases; junction bases not matched to a gene: 6. CDR3 length: 12 residues. Preparation of the TCRbeta library was carried out with unique molecular identifiers. Using its own MiXCR run on the PCR reads, TCRdb lists one record per CDR3 protein. The sample has around 450,000 distinct CDR3 sequences; about 45% are singletons. Here the sequenced sample was PBMCs, taken before TCRalphabeta/CD19-depleted stem cell transplant. The J gene is TRBJ2-1, the V gene TRBV28; 10 bases are a match to TRBD1. The origin of this receptor is a girl aged 2-10 years with aplastic anemia, due to receive a stem cell transplant. The CDR3 sequence is CASSSPTGGLFF. The DNA of the CDR3 is TGTGCCAGCAGTTCTCCGACAGGGGGCCTGTTCTTC.